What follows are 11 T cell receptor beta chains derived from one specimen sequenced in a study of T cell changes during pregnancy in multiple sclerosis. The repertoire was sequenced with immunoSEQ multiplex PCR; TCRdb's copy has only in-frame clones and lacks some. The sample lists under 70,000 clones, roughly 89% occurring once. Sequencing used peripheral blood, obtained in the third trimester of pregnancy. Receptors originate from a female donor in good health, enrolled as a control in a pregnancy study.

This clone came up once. The CDR3 loop reads CASSWLAYQETQYF. The CDR3, as DNA: TGTGCCAGCAGTTGGTTGGCATACCAAGAGACCCAGTACTTC. The chain carries TRBV28 and TRBJ2-5, with D unclear. Trimming pared 4 bases from V and 0 bases from J, leaving 9 bases between. In germline, CDR1 is MDHEN, CDR2 SYDVKM. This CDR3 is built from 14 residues.

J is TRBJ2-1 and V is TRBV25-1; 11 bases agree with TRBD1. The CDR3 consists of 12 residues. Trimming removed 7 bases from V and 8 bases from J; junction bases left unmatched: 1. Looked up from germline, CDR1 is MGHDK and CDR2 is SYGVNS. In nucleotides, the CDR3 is TGTGCCAGCACGGGACAGGGGGATGAGCAGTTCTTC. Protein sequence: CASTGQGDEQFF.

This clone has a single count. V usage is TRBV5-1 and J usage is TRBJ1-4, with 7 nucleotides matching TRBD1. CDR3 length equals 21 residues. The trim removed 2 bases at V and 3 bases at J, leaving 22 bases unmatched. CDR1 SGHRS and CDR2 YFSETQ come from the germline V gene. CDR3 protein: CASSLKFGGQVPWGPNEKLFF. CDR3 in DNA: TGCGCCAGCAGCTTAAAATTCGGAGGACAGGTCCCTTGGGGTCCTAATGAAAAACTGTTTTTT.

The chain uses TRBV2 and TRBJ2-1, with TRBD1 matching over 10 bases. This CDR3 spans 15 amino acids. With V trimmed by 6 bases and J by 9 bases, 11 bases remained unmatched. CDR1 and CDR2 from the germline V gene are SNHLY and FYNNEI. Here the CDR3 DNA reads TGTGCCAGCAGAGCCGGGACAGGGGAAGTGGGTGAGCAGTTCTTC. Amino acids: CASRAGTGEVGEQFF. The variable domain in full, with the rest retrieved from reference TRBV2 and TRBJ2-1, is EPEVTQTPSHQVTQMGQEVILRCVPISNHLYFYWYRQILGQKVEFLVSFYNNEISEKSEIFDDQFSVERPDGSNFTLKIRSTKLEDSAMYFCASRAGTGEVGEQFFGPGTRLTVL.

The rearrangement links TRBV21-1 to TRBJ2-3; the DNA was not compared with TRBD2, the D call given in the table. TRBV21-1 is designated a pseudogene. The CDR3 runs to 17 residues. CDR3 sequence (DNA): TGTGCCAGCAGCAAAGAGGGGTCTAGCGGGAGTGCAGATACGCAGTATTTT. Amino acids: CASSKEGSSGSADTQYF.

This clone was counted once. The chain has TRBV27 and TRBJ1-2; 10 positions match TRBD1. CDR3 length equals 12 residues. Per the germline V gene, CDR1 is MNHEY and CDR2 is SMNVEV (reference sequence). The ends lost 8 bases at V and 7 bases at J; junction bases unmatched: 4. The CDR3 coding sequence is TGTGCCAGCGCGACAGGGGGCTTTGGCTACACCTTC. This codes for CASATGGFGYTF.

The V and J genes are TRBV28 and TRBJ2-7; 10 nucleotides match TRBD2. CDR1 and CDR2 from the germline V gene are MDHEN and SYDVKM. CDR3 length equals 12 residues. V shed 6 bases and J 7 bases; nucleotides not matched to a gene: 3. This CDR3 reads CASSISGREQYF. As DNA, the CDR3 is TGTGCCAGCAGCATTAGCGGGAGGGAGCAGTACTTC.

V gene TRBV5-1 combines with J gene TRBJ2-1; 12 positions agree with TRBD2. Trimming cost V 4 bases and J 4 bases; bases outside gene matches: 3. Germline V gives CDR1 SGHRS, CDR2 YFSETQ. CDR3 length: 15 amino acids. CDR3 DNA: TGCGCCAGCAGCCGAACTAGCGGGGGGTACAATGAGCAGTTCTTC. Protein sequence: CASSRTSGGYNEQFF.

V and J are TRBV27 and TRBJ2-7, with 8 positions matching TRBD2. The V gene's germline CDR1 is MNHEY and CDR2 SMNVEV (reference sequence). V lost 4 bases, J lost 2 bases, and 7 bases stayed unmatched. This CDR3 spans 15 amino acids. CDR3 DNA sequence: TGTGCCAGCAGTTCCAGGACTAGCCGTGCCTACGAGCAGTACTTC. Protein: CASSSRTSRAYEQYF.

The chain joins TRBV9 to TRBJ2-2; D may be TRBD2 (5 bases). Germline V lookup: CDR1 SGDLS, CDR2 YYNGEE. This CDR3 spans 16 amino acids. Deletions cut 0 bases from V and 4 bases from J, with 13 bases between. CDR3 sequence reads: CASSVVSVTTTGELFF. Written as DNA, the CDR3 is TGTGCCAGCAGCGTAGTTAGCGTGACTACCACCGGGGAGCTGTTTTTT.

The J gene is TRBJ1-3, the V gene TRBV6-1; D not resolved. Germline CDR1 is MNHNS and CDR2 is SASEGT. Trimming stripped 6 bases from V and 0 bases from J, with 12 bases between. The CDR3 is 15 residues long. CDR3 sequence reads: CASSEYLSSGNTIYF. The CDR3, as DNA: TGTGCCAGCAGCGAATACTTGAGCTCTGGAAACACCATATATTTT.